These 10 T cell receptor beta chains were sequenced from one sample in a study of CD4 T cells in relation to SARS-CoV-2 and coronaviruses. The table came from immunoSEQ multiplex PCR; TCRdb's copy has only in-frame clones and leaves some out. The profile covers 21,000 or so clones, with 76% appearing a single time and 29% taken by the ten largest. These receptors have no known antigen. Before the COVID-19 pandemic, during about 2011-2019, CD4+ T cells were taken from unexposed donors. Isolation of CD4+ T cells took place after roughly nine days in culture. The sequencing sample was made of CD4+ T cells from PBMCs, cultured in vitro. These receptors were collected from a human donor in good health.

The V call is TRBV3-1 (or the pseudogene TRBV3-2), the J call TRBJ2-2, with TRBD2 matching 7 bases. In germline, CDR1 is LGHDT, CDR2 YNNKEL (reference sequence). The junction had 4 bases not matched to a gene; V was cut back by 0 bases and J by 9 bases. This CDR3 has 14 amino acids. The CDR3 bases are TGTGCCAGCAGCCAAGATTGGCGGGGGTGGGAGCTGTTTTTT. Translating it yields CASSQDWRGWELFF.

This clone has only a few counts. The chain couples TRBV4-2 to TRBJ2-5; D tentatively fits TRBD1 or TRBD2 (5 bases each). CDR3 length: 16 amino acids. The ends were cut back, 4 bases at V and 7 bases at J, with 22 bases in the middle. Looked up from germline, CDR1 is LGHNA and CDR2 is YNFKEQ. CDR3 residues: CASSLDSAESRGTQYF. DNA for the CDR3: TGTGCCAGCAGCCTAGATTCCGCGGAGTCGAGGGGGACCCAGTACTTC.

This chain joins TRBV5-1 and TRBJ1-2; 9 bases line up with TRBD1. Trimming removed 4 bases from V and 7 bases from J; junction bases left unmatched: 14. The germline V gene encodes CDR1 SGHRS and CDR2 YFSETQ. The CDR3 totals 16 residues. The DNA for the CDR3 is TGCGCCAGCAGCATAGGGACAGGGCGAGTAATATTTGGCTACACCTTC. Translating gives CASSIGTGRVIFGYTF.

The gene calls are TRBV4-2 and TRBJ2-3, with 9 positions matching TRBD2. CDR3 length: 16 residues. The germline V gene has CDR1 LGHNA and CDR2 YNFKEQ. V gave up 3 bases and J gave up 2 bases; unmatched junction bases: 6. The CDR3 DNA sequence: TGTGCCAGCAGCCACGTAGCGGGAGACTTCACAGATACGCAGTATTTT. It codes for CASSHVAGDFTDTQYF.

The genes are TRBV30 and TRBJ2-3, with TRBD1 identical over 8 bases. The V and J ends lost 4 bases and 6 bases, in that order; junction bases with no gene match: 18. The CDR3 totals 17 residues. Germline assignment: CDR1 GTSNPN and CDR2 SVGIG (reference sequence). The CDR3 region is CAWTNLRDRWTHDTQYF. For the CDR3, the DNA is TGTGCCTGGACCAACCTGCGGGACAGGTGGACACACGATACGCAGTATTTT.

This clone turned up a few times. V usage is TRBV24-1 and J usage is TRBJ1-3; D remains unclear. The V gene lost 1 base and the J gene lost 2 bases, with 5 bases spanning the gap. This CDR3 has 14 residues. CDR1 and CDR2 (germline): KGHDR, SFDVKD. The CDR3 DNA sequence: TGTGCCACCAGTGATTTAAAGGCTGGAAACACCATATATTTT. It is translated as CATSDLKAGNTIYF.

The rearrangement links TRBV20-1 to TRBJ1-2; D perhaps matches TRBD1 (5 bases). V dropped 3 bases and J dropped 6 bases, with 8 bases sitting between them. This CDR3 spans 11 amino acids. Germline assignment: CDR1 DFQATT and CDR2 SNEGSKA (reference sequence). The CDR3 DNA reads TGCAGTGCTAGTCCCAGGGATGGCTACACCTTC. It is translated as CSASPRDGYTF.

The gene calls are TRBV19 and TRBJ1-3; D not certain. The V end lost 4 bases, the J end lost 0 bases, and 10 bases lay between the germline ends. The V gene's germline CDR1 is LNHDA and CDR2 SQIVND (reference sequence). The CDR3 runs to 15 residues. The CDR3 nucleotides are TGTGCCAGTAGTACGCCCCGGTCCTCTGGAAACACCATATATTTT. This encodes CASSTPRSSGNTIYF.

The chain joins TRBV12-5 to TRBJ2-1; 15 nucleotides match TRBD2. Germline trimming cut 0 bases from V and 4 bases from J; bases unmatched to any gene: 7. The CDR3 spans 19 residues. Germline values: CDR1 LGHNT, CDR2 FRNRAP. CDR3 DNA sequence: TGTGCTAGTGGTTTGGTGGTTGGGACTAGCGGGAGGCCGTACAATGAGCAGTTCTTC. Its translation is CASGLVVGTSGRPYNEQFF. Looking up the rest from reference TRBV12-5 and TRBJ2-1 gives the full variable domain: DARVTQTPRHKVTEMGQEVTMRCQPILGHNTVFWYRQTMMQGLELLAYFRNRAPLDDSGMPKDRFSAEMPDATLATLKIQPSEPRDSAVYFCASGLVVGTSGRPYNEQFFGPGTRLTVL.

The chain recombines TRBV5-6 with TRBJ2-5, with TRBD2 matching over 10 bases. The V and J ends lost 4 bases and 5 bases, in that order; junction bases with no gene match: 8. Germline V CDR1 and CDR2: SGHDT, YYEEEE. The CDR3 contains 15 residues. The CDR3 nucleotides are TGTGCCAGCAGCCCCCTAGCGGGAGCCGGGGAGACCCAGTACTTC. Amino acids: CASSPLAGAGETQYF.